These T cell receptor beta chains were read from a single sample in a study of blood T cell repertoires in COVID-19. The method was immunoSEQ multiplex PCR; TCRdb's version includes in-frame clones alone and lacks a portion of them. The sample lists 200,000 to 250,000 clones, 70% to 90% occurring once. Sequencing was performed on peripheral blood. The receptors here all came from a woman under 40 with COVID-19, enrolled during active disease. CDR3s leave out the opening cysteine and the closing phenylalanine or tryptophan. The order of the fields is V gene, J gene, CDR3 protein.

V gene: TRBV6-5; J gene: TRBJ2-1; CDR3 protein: ASSLGQNSNEQF
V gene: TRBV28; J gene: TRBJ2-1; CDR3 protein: ASSLSRGSGEQF
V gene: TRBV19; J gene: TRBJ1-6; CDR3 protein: ASSIATDKTSPLH
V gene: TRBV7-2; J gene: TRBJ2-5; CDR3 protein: ASSLITGTGGRETQY
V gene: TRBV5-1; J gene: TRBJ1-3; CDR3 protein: ASSFSDSTSGNTIY
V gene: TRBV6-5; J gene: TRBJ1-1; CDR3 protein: ASYAFRPGGAF
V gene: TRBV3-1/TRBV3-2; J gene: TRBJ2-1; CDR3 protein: ASSQGAAGGPWYNEQF
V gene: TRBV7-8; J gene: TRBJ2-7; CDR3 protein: ASSLGWGVSYEQY
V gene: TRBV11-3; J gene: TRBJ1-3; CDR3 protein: ASSLDSGLGNTIY
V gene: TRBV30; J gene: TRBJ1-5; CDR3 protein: AWSAARDQPQH
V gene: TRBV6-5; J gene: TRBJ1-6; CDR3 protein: ASSFPRSPLH
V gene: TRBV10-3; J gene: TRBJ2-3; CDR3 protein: AISDIEGVGDTQY
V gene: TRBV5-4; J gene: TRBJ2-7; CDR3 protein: ASSVGTGDSYEQY
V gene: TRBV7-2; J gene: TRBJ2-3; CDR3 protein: ASSWEGTSTDTQY
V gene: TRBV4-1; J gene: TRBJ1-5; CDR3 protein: ASSQGVRDQPQH
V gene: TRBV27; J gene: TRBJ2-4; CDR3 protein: ASSGTGLYIQY
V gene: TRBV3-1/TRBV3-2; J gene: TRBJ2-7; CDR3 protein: ASSRGTSGDYEQY
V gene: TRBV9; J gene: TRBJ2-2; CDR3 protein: ASSISGGGNPGELF
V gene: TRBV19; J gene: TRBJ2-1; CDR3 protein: ASSTARAREQF
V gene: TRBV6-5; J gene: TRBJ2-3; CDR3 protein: ASSYSATPVTDTQY
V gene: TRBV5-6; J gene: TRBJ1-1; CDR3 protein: ASSLGYGSNTEAF
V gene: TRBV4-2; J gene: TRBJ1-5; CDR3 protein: ASSLGQSNQPQH
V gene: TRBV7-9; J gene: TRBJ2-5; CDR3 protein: ASSRWTGDQETQY
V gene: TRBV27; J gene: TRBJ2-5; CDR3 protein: ASSLSPRALTAQY
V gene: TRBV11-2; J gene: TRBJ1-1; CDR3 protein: ASSLAGRGREAF
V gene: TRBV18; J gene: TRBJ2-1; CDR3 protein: ASSPLILAGSPNEQF
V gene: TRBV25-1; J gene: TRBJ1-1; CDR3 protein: ASSAGMDTEAF
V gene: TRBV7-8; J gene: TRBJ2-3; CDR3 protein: ASSLLIAFEADTQY
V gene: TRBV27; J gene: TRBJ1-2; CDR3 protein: ASSWGGSGNYGYT
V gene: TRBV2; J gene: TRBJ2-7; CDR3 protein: ASSVGQTYEQY
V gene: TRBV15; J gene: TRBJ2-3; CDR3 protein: ATRGADTQY
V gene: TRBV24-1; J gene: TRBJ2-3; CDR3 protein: ATSDQTGGDTQY
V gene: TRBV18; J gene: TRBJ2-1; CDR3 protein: ASSPGLAGADEQF
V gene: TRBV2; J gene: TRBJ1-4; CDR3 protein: ASSEGERVGKLF
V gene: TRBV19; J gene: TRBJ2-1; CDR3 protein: ASSISSASGEKNEQF
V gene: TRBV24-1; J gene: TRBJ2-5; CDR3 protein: ATSGRGRGETQY
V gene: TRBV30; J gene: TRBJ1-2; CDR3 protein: AWSGTVNYGYT
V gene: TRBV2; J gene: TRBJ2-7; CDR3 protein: ASKIHENSYEQY
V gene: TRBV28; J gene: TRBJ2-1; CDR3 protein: ATADTYNEQF
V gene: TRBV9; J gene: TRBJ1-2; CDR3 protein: ASSPRATGGVRGYGYT
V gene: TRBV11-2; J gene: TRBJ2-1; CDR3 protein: ASSPTGEQF
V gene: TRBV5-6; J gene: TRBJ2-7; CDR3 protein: ASSRPTGYEQY
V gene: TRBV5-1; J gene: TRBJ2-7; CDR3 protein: ASSLGLGRAYEQY
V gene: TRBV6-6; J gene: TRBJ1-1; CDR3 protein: ASRMRVSNTEAF
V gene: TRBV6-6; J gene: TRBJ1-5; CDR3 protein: ASRIQGEPQH
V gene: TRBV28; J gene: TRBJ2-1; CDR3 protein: ASSWNQDIYNEQF
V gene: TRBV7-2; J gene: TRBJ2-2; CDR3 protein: ASSLQGALFTGELF
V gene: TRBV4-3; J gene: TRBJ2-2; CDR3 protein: ASSPGLAGVVAGELF
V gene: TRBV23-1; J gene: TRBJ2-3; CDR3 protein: ASSQQTGETDTQY
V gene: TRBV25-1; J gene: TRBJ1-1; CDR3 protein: ASISMNTEAF
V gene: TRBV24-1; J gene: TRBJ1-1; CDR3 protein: ATSDNRDRGLGAF
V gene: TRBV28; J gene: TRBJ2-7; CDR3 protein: ASRTDQFPYEQY
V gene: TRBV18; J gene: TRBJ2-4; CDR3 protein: ASSPRAAQGDIQY
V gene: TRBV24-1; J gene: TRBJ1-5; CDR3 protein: ATSDSGVNQPQH
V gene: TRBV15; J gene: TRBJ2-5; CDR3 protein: ATSGEGLAGETQY
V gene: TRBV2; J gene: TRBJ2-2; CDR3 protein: ASRPRQDTGELF